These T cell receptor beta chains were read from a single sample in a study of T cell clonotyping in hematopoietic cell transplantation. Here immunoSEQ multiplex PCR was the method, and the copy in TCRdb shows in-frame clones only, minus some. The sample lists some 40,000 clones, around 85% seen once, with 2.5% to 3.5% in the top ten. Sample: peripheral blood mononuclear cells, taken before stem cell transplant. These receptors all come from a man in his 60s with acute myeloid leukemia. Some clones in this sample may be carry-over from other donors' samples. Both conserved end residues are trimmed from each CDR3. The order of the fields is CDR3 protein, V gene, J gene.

CDR3 protein: ASSYDPNYGYT
V gene: TRBV6-5
J gene: TRBJ1-2

CDR3 protein: ASSLRGLSYEQY
V gene: TRBV7-2
J gene: TRBJ2-7

CDR3 protein: ASSLGPGQGPNQPQH
V gene: TRBV7-8
J gene: TRBJ1-5

CDR3 protein: ASFRDRGGNQPQH
V gene: TRBV6-1
J gene: TRBJ1-5

CDR3 protein: ASSENRGRTDTQY
V gene: TRBV11-2
J gene: TRBJ2-3

CDR3 protein: ASSFGQHNEKLF
V gene: TRBV6-5
J gene: TRBJ1-4

CDR3 protein: ASSFVCHRGPGETQY
V gene: TRBV11-3
J gene: TRBJ2-5

CDR3 protein: ASKLGGSSNQPQH
V gene: TRBV7-2
J gene: TRBJ1-5

CDR3 protein: AWSVLSMGYT
V gene: TRBV30
J gene: TRBJ1-2

CDR3 protein: ASSLQGLAGRGEQF
V gene: TRBV7-9
J gene: TRBJ2-1